The present T cell receptor beta chain was sequenced within a study of blood T cell repertoires in COVID-19. This clone showed up just a few times. The data were produced by immunoSEQ multiplex PCR, yet TCRdb's version contains in-frame clones alone and is incomplete. The table has about 49,000 clones, approximately 80% seen once; the top ten hold 20% to 25%. CDR3 length equals 16 residues. Sequencing was done on a sample of peripheral blood. The TCR originated in a woman older than 75 with COVID-19, enrolled during active disease. The chain carries TRBV21-1 and TRBJ2-3; the tabulated D call, TRBD2, remains unverified against the DNA. TRBV21-1 is a known pseudogene. The CDR3 coding sequence is TGTGCCAGCAACTGCCCAAATAGTCATCTCACAGATACGCAGTATTTT. It codes for CASNCPNSHLTDTQYF.